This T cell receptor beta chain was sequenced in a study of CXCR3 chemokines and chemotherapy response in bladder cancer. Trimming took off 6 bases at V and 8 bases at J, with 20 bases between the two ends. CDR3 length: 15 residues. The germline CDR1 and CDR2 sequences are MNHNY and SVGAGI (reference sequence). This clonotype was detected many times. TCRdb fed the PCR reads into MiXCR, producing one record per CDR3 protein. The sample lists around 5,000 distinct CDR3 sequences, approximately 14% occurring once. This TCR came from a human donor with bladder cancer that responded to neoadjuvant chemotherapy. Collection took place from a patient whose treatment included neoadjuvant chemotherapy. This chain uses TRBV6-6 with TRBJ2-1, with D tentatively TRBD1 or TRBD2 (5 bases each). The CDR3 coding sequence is TGTGCCAGCAGACCCAGCCGGACTCTAGGGGATGAGCAGTTCTTC. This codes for CASRPSRTLGDEQFF.